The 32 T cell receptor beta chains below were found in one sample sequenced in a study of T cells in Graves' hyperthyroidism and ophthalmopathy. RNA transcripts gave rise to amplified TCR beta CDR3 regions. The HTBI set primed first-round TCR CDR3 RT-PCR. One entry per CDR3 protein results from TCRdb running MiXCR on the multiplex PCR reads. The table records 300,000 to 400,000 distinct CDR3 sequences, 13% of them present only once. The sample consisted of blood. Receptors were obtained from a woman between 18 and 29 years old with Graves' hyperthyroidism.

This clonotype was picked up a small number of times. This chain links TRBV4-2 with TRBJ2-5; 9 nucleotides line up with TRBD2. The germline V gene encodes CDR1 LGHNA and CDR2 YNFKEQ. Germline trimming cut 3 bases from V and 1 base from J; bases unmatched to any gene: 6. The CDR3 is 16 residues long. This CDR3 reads CASSHQSGGPQETQYF. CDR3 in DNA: TGTGCCAGCAGCCACCAGAGCGGGGGGCCCCAAGAGACCCAGTACTTC.

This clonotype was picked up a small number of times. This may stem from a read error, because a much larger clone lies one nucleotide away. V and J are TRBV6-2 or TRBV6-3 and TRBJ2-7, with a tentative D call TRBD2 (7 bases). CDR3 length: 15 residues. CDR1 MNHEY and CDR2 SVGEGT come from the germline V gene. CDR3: CASSYSTGGINERYF. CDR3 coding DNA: TGTGCCAGCAGTTACTCGACGGGGGGCATCAACGAGCGGTACTTC.

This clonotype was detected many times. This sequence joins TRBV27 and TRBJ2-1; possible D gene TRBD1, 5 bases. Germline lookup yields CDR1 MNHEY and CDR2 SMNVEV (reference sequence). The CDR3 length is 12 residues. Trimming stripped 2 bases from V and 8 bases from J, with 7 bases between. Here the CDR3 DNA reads TGTGCCAGCAGTTTAACAGGCGATGAGCAGTTCTTC. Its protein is CASSLTGDEQFF.

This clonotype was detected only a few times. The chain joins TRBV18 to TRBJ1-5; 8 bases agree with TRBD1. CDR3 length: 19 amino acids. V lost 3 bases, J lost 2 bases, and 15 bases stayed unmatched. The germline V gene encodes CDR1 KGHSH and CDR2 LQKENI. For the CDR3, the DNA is TGTGCCAGCTCACCGACCATCTTCAGGGGGCAGTGGGGCAATCAGCCCCAGCATTTT. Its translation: CASSPTIFRGQWGNQPQHF.

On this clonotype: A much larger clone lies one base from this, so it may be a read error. CDR3 amino acids: CASPSGRAGGQYF. CDR3 coding DNA: TGTGCCAGCCCCAGCGGGAGGGCGGGTGGGCAGTACTTC. This chain links TRBV6-2 or TRBV6-3 with TRBJ2-7, with TRBD2 matching over 10 bases. Losses at the gene ends were 8 bases for V and 9 bases for J; bases not matched to a gene: 10. The germline V gene has CDR1 MNHEY and CDR2 SVGEGT. The CDR3 runs 13 residues.

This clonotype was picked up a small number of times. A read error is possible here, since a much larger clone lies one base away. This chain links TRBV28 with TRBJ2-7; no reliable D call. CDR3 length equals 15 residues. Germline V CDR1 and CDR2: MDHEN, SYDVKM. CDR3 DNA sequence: TGTGCCAGCAGTTCGCCCCCCGGTCCGACCTACGAGCAGCACTTC. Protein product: CASSSPPGPTYEQHF. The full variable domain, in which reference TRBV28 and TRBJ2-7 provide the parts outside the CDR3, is DVKVTQSSRYLVKRTGEKVFLECVQDMDHENMFWYRQDPGLGLRLIYFSYDVKMKEKGDIPEGYSVSREKKERFSLILESASTNQTSMYLCASSSPPGPTYEQHFGPGTRLTVT.

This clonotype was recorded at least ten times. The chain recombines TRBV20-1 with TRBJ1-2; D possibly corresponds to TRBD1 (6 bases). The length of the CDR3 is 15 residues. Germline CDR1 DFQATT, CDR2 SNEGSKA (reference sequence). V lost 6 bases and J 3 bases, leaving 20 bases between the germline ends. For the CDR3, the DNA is TGCAGTGCGAGGGGGTCAGGGGCCCACGACTATGGCTACACCTTC. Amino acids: CSARGSGAHDYGYTF.

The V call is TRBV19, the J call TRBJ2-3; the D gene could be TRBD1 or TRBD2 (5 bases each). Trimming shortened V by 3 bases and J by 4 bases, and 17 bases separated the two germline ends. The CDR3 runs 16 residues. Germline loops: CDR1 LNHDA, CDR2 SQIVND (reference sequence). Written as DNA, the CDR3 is TGTGCCAGTAGTATGGCCGGGACGGTTACCTCAGATACGCAGTATTTT. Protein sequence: CASSMAGTVTSDTQYF.

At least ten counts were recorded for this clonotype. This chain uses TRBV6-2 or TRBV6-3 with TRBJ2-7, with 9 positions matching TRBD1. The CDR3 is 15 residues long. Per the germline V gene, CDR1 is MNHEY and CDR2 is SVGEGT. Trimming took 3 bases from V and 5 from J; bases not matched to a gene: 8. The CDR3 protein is CASSYDGTGSHEQYF. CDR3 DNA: TGTGCCAGCAGTTATGACGGGACAGGGAGCCACGAGCAGTACTTC.

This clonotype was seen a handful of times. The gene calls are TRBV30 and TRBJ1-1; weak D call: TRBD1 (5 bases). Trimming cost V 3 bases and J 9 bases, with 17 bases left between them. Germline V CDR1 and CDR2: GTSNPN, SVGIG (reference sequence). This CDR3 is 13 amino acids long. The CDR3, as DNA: TGTGCCTGGAGACGCGGGGGAGGCCAACAAGCTTTCTTT. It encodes CAWRRGGGQQAFF.

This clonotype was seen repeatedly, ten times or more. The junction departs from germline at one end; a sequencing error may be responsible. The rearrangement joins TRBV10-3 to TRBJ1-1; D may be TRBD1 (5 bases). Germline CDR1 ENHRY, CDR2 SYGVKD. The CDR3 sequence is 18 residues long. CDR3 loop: CAISQSPPGRAMNTEAFF. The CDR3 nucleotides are TGTGCCATCAGTCAGTCGCCCCCGGGGCGGGCCATGAACACTGAAGCTTTCTTT.

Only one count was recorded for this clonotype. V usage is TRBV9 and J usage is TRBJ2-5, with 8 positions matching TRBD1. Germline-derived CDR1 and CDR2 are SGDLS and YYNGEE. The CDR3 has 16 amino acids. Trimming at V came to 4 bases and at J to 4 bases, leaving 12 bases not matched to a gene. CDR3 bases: TGTGCCAGCAGCCCACGCCAGAGACAGGGGATAGAGACCCAGTACTTC. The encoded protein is CASSPRQRQGIETQYF. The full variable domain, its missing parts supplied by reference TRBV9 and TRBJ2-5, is DSGVTQTPKHLITATGQRVTLRCSPRSGDLSVYWYQQSLDQGLQFLIQYYNGEERAKGNILERFSAQQFPDLHSELNLSSLELGDSALYFCASSPRQRQGIETQYFGPGTRLLVL.

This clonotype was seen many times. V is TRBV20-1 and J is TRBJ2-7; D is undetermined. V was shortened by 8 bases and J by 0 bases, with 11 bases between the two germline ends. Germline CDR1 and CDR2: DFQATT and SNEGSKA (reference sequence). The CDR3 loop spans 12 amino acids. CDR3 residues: CSSGRSSYEQYF. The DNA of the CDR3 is TGCAGTAGTGGAAGGAGCTCCTACGAGCAGTACTTC.

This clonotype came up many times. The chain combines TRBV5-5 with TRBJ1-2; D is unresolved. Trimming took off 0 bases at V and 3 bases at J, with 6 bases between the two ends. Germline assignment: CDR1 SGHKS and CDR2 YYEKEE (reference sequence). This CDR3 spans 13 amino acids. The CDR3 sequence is CASSLGRDYGYTF. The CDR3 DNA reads TGTGCCAGCAGCTTGGGTCGGGACTATGGCTACACCTTC.

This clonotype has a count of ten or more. CDR3 protein: CASSVQEKNTEAFF. The CDR3 DNA sequence: TGTGCCAGCAGCGTCCAGGAGAAGAACACTGAAGCTTTCTTT. This chain links TRBV9 with TRBJ1-1; D unclear. CDR1 is SGDLS and CDR2 is YYNGEE in the germline V gene. This CDR3 contains 14 residues. The V and J ends lost 2 bases and 1 base respectively, with 9 bases between them.

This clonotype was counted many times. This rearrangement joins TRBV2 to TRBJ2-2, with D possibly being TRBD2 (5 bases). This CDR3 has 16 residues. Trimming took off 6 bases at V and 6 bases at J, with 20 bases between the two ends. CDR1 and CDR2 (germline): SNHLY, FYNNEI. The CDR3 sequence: CASRILGLGRSGELFF. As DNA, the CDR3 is TGTGCCAGCAGGATACTTGGACTTGGCAGATCCGGGGAGCTGTTTTTT.

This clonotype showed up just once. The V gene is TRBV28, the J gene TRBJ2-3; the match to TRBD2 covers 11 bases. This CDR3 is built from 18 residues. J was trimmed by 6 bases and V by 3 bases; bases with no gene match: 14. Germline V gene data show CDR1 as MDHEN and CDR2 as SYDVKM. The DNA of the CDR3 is TGTGCCAGCAGTTTTATCCACCTTAGCGGGAGGGCCTTGGATACGCAGTATTTT. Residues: CASSFIHLSGRALDTQYF.

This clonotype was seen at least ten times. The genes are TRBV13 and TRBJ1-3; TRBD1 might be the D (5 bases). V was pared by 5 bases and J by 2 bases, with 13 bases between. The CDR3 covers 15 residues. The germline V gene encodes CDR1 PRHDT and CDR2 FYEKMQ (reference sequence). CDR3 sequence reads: CASSRGPNPGNTIYF. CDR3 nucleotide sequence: TGTGCCAGCAGCCGGGGACCGAACCCTGGAAACACCATATATTTT. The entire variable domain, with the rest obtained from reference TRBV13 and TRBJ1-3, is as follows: AAGVIQSPRHLIKEKRETATLKCYPIPRHDTVYWYQQGPGQDPQFLISFYEKMQSDKGSIPDRFSAQQFSDYHSELNMSSLELGDSALYFCASSRGPNPGNTIYFGEGSWLTVV.

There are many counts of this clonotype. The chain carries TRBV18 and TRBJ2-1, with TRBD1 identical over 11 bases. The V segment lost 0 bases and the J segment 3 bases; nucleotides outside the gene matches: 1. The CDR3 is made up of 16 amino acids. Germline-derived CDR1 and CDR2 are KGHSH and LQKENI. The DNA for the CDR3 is TGTGCCAGCTCACCACCGGGACAGGGGGACTACAATGAGCAGTTCTTC. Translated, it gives CASSPPGQGDYNEQFF. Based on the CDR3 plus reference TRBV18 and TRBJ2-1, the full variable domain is NAGVMQNPRHLVRRRGQEARLRCSPMKGHSHVYWYRQLPEEGLKFMVYLQKENIIDESGMPKERFSAEFPKEGPSILRIQQVVRGDSAAYFCASSPPGQGDYNEQFFGPGTRLTVL.

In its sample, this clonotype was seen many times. This CDR3 is CASSLALGQNNSPLHF. Here the CDR3 DNA reads TGTGCCAGCAGTTTAGCGCTGGGACAGAATAATTCACCCCTCCACTTT. This chain connects TRBV27 to TRBJ1-6; 7 bases are shared with TRBD1. V dropped 2 bases and J dropped 5; count of bases not matched to a gene: 6. The CDR3 has 16 residues. The germline V gene has CDR1 MNHEY and CDR2 SMNVEV (reference sequence).

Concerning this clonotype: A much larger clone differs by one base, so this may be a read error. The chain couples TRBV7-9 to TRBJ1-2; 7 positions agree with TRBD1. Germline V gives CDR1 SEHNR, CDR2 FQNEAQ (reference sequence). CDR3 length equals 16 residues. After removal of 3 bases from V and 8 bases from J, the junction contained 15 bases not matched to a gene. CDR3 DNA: TGTGCCAGCAGCTTCCCACAGGGGATCGTATTAGAAGGCTACACCTTC. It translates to CASSFPQGIVLEGYTF. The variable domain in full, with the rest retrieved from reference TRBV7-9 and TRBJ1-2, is DTGVSQNPRHKITKRGQNVTFRCDPISEHNRLYWYRQTLGQGPEFLTYFQNEAQLEKSRLLSDRFSAERPKGSFSTLEIQRTEQGDSAMYLCASSFPQGIVLEGYTFGSGTRLTVV.

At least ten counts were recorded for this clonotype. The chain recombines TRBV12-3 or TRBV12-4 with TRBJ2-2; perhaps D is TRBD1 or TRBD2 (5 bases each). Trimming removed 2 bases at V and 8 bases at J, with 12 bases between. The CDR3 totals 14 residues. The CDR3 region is CASSLQGVGGELFF. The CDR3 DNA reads TGTGCCAGCAGTTTACAGGGAGTAGGGGGGGAGCTGTTTTTT.

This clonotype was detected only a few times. The CDR3 reads CASSPPGTGGAMNTEAFF. Here the CDR3 DNA reads TGTGCCAGCTCACCACCGGGCACAGGGGGCGCGATGAACACTGAAGCTTTCTTT. J is TRBJ1-1 and V is TRBV18; 9 nucleotides agree with TRBD1. Trimming at V came to 0 bases and at J to 0 bases, leaving 8 bases not matched to a gene. Per the germline V gene, CDR1 is KGHSH and CDR2 is LQKENI. This CDR3 is built from 18 residues.

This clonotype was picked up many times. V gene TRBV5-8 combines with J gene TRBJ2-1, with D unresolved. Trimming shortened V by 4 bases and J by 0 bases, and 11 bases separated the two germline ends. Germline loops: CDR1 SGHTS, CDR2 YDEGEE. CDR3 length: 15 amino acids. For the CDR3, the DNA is TGTGCCAGCAGCATTCGGGCGATCTCCTACAATGAGCAGTTCTTC. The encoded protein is CASSIRAISYNEQFF.

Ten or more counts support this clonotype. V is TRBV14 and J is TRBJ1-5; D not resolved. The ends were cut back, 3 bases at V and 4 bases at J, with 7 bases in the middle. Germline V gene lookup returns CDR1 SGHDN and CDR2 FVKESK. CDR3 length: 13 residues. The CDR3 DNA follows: TGTGCCAGCAGCCAGTCAAGGAATCAGCCCCAGCATTTT. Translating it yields CASSQSRNQPQHF.

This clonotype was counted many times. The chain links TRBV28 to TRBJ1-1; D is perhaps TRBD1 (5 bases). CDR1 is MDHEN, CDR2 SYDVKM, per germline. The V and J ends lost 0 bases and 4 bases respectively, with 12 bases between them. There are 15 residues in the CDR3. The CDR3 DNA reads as TGTGCCAGCAGTTTATGGGGGACGGTGCGCACTGAAGCTTTCTTT. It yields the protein CASSLWGTVRTEAFF.

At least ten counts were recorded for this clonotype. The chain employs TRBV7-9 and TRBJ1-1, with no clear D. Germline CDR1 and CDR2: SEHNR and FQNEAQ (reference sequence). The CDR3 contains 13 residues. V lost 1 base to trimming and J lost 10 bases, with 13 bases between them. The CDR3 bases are TGTGCCAGCAGCTTAGGGGAGCCCATTGGAGCTTTCTTT. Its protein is CASSLGEPIGAFF.

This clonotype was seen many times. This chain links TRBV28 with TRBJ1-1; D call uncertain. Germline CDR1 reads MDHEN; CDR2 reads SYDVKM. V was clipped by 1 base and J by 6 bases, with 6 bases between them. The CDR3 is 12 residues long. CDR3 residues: CASSLLGAEAFF. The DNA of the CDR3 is TGTGCCAGCAGTTTATTGGGCGCTGAAGCTTTCTTT.

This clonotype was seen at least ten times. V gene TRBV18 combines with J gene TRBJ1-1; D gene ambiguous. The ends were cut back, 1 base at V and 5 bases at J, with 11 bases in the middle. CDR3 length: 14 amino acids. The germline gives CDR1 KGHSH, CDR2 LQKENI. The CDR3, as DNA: TGTGCCAGCTCACCACTCGCCCCCGGGACTGAAGCTTTCTTT. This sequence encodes CASSPLAPGTEAFF.

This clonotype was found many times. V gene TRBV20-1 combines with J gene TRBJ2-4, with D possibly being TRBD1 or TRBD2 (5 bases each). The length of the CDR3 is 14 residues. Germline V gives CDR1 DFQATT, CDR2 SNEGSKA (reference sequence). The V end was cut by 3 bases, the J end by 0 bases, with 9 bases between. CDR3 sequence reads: CSARRGIAKNIQYF. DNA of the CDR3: TGCAGTGCTAGGAGGGGAATAGCCAAAAACATTCAGTACTTC.

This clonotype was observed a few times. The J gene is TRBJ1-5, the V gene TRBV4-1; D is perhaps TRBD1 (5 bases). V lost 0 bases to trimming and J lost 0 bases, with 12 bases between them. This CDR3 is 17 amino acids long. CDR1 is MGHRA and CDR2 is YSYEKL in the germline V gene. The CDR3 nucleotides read TGCGCCAGCAGCCAAGATTGGGCAGGGAATAGCAATCAGCCCCAGCATTTT. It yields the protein CASSQDWAGNSNQPQHF.

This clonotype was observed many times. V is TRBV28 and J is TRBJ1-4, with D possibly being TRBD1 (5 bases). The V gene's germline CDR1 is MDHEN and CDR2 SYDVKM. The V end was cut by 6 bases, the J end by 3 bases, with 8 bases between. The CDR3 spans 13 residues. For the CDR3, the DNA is TGTGCCAGCAGCCCAGGGTCTAATGAAAAACTGTTTTTT. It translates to CASSPGSNEKLFF.